The clone carrying this T cell receptor (beta chain) was detected once. What it binds is not known. The data derive from a study of a mutant IDH1 vaccine in newly diagnosed glioma. Study details: Patients had eight vaccinations, in weeks 1, 3, 5, 7, 11, 15, 19 and 23. Onset of vaccination occurred 4-6 weeks following radiotherapy alone, or with temozolomide cycles.

TCRdb's table, derived via immunoSEQ multiplex PCR, lists solely in-frame clones and lacks some. Of around 120,000 clones detected, around three quarters appear once; the ten largest clones hold under 5.5%. Time point specified: week 11, during vaccination. The vaccine gave 300 ug of a 20-mer mutant IDH1 peptide subcutaneously per dose. Tumors from donors were new WHO grade 3 or 4 IDH1-mutant astrocytomas with ATRX loss. The CDR3 loop spans 14 amino acids. Trimming removed 6 bases at V and 4 bases at J, with 13 bases between. Germline CDR1 reads MDHEN; CDR2 reads SYDVKM. This specimen consisted of PBMCs, obtained from a glioma patient whose treatment included an IDH1 peptide vaccine. This clonotype originated in a man aged 35 to 55 with glioma. This sequence joins TRBV28 and TRBJ1-5, with a weak D call TRBD1 (5 bases). CDR3 sequence reads: CASSQMGVNQPQHF. CDR3 bases: TGTGCCAGCAGCCAAATGGGGGTAAATCAGCCCCAGCATTTT.